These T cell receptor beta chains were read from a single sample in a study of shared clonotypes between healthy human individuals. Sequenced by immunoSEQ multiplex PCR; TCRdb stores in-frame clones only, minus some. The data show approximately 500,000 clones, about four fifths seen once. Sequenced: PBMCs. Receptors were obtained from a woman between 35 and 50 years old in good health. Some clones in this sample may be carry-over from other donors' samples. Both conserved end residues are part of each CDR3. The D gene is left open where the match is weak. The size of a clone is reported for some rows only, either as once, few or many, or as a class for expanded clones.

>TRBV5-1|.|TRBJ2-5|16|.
TGCGCCAGCAGCTTGACCTTCGGGGGAGCGAAAGAGACCCAGTACTTC
CASSLTFGGAKETQYF
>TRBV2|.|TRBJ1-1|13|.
TGTGCCAGCACCCGGCTTGGCCACACTGAAGCTTTCTTT
CASTRLGHTEAFF
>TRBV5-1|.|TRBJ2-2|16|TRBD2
TGCGCCAGCAGCCCCGCAGCTAGCGGGCCCGGCGGGGAGCTGTTTTTT
CASSPAASGPGGELFF
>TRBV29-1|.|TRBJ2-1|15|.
TGCAGCGTCACCCGGGCCCCGGGGTCCTACAATGAGCAGTTCTTC
CSVTRAPGSYNEQFF
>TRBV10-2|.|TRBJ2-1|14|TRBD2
TGCGCCAGCGCGAGCGGGAGGGCCTACAATGAGCAGTTCTTC
CASASGRAYNEQFF
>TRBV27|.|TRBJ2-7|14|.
TGTGCCAGCAGTTTATCGAGCGGCTCCTACGAGCAGTACTTC
CASSLSSGSYEQYF
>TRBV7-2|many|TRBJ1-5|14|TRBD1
TGTGCCAGCAGCCGCGGACAGGGCGAACAGCCCCAGCATTTT
CASSRGQGEQPQHF
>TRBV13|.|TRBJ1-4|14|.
TGTGCCAGCTATATAAGGGGTACTAATGAAAAACTGTTTTTT
CASYIRGTNEKLFF
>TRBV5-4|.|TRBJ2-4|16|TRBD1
TGTGCCAGCAGCTTGCAGGGGGCCCTAGCCAAAAACATTCAGTACTTC
CASSLQGALAKNIQYF
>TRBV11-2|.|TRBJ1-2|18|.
TGTGCCAGCAGCTCCACCCGAGACCTCGGGCAAACTAACTATGGCTACACCTTC
CASSSTRDLGQTNYGYTF
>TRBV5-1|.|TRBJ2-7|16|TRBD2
TGCGCCAGCAGCTTGTGGCTTAGCGGGAGCTCCTACGAGCAGTACTTC
CASSLWLSGSSYEQYF
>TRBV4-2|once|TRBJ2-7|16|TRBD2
TGTGCCAGCAGCCTAGCGGGAGCAGACACGGAGTACGAGCAGTACTTC
CASSLAGADTEYEQYF
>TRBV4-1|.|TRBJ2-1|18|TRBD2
TGCGCCAGCAGCCAAGATAAGGGCAGACTAGCGGGGGGCTATGAGCAGTTCTTC
CASSQDKGRLAGGYEQFF
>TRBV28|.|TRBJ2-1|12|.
TGTGCCAGCGTTGGAGCCTACAATGAGCAGTTCTTC
CASVGAYNEQFF
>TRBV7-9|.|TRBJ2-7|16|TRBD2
TGTGCCAGCAGCTTAGTAGACGGCGGGAGTAACTACGAGCAGTACTTC
CASSLVDGGSNYEQYF
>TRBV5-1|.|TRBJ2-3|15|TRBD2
TGCGCCAGCAGCTTGGCCGGGACTAGTTCAGATACGCAGTATTTT
CASSLAGTSSDTQYF
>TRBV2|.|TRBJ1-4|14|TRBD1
TGTGCCAGCAGTGCCCAGGGGGGAAACGAAAAACTGTTTTTT
CASSAQGGNEKLFF
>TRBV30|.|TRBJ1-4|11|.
TGTGCCTGGAATACAGATGAAAAACTGTTTTTT
CAWNTDEKLFF
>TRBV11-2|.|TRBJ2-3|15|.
TGTGCCAGCAGCCGACAGATGACTAGCACAGATACGCAGTATTTT
CASSRQMTSTDTQYF
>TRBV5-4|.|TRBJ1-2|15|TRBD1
TGTGCCAGCAGCCAATCGTCCAGGGGGACTTATGGCTACACCTTC
CASSQSSRGTYGYTF
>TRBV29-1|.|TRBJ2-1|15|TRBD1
TGCAGCGTTGTGAGGGGACAGGCCTCCTACAATGAGCAGTTCTTC
CSVVRGQASYNEQFF
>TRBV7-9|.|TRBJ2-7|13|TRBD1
TGTGCCAGCAGCTTAGGACAGGGTGGGGAGCAGTACTTC
CASSLGQGGEQYF
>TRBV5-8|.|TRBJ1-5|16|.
TGTGCCAGCAGCTTCTCCCGGAGCGGTAGCAATCAGCCCCAGCATTTT
CASSFSRSGSNQPQHF
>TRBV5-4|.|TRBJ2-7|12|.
TGTGCCAGCAGCTTGGATGCCTACGAGCAGTACTTC
CASSLDAYEQYF
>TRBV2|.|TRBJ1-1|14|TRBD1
TGTGCCAGCAGGGCGACAGGGGCTCGGGCTGAAGCTTTCTTT
CASRATGARAEAFF
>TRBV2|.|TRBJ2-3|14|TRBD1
TGTGCCAGCAGTGGACAGGGACACACAGATACGCAGTATTTT
CASSGQGHTDTQYF
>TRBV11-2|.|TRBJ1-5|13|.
TGTGCCAGCAGCTTTCAGCAAGATCGGCCCCAGCATTTT
CASSFQQDRPQHF
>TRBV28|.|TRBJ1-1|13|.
TGTGCCAGCAGTTTGGCGCCGAACACTGAAGCTTTCTTT
CASSLAPNTEAFF
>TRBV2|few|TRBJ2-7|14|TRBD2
TGTGCCAGCAGTGGTGGGCGGGAGTCGGACGAGCAGTACTTC
CASSGGRESDEQYF
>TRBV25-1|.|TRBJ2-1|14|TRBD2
TGTGCCAGCAGGTCTAGCGGGAGGTTGGGTGAGCAGTTCTTC
CASRSSGRLGEQFF
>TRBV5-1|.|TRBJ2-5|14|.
TGCGCCAGCAGCTTGAGGGAGATCCAAGAGACCCAGTACTTC
CASSLREIQETQYF
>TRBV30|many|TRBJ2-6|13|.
TGTGCCGGAAGGGGTGCTGGGGCCAACGTCCTGACTTTC
CAGRGAGANVLTF
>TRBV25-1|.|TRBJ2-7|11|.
TGTGCCAGCAGTGTGATCTACGAGCAGTACTTC
CASSVIYEQYF
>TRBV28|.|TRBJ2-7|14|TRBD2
TGTGCCAGCAGCCCCGGGACTAGCGCTTACGAGCAGTACTTC
CASSPGTSAYEQYF
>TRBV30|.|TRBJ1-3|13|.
TGTGCCTGGAGCTCTCGGCTTGGAAACACCATATATTTT
CAWSSRLGNTIYF
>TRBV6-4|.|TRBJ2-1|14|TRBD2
TGTGCCAGCAGTGCCCAGCGGGAGGGGAATGAGCAGTTCTTC
CASSAQREGNEQFF
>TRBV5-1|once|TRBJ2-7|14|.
TGCGCCAGCAGCTTGGCCTTGTCCCTCTACGAGCAGTACTTC
CASSLALSLYEQYF
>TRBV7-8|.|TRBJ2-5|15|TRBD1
TGTGCCAGCAGCTTAAACAGGGGTGGGGGAGAGACCCAGTACTTC
CASSLNRGGGETQYF
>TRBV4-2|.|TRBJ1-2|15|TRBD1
TGTGCCAGCAGCCAGGAGGGACAGGGAAACTATGGCTACACCTTC
CASSQEGQGNYGYTF
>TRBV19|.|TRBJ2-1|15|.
TGTGCCAGTAGTATAGCGGGCGACTCCTACAATGAGCAGTTCTTC
CASSIAGDSYNEQFF
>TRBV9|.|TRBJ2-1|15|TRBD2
TGTGCCAGCAGTTACGGCCCAGGACTAGCCAATGAGCAGTTCTTC
CASSYGPGLANEQFF
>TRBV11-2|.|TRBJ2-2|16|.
TGTGCCAGCAGCCTCGGGGTAGCGGCGAACACCGGGGAGCTGTTTTTT
CASSLGVAANTGELFF
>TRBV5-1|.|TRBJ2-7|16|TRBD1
TGCGCCAGCAGCGAGGGACAGGGAGGCCTCCGGGGGGAGCAGTACTTC
CASSEGQGGLRGEQYF
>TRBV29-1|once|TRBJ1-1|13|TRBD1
TGCAGCGTTGTGTACAGGGGGGGCGCTGAAGCTTTCTTT
CSVVYRGGAEAFF
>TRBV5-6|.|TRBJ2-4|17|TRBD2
TGTGCCACCTCCCGGCAGGGACTAGCGGAGACCAAAAACATTCAGTACTTC
CATSRQGLAETKNIQYF
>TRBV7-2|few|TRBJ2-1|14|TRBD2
TGTGCCAGCAGCTTTGCTAGCGGCTACAATGAGCAGTTCTTC
CASSFASGYNEQFF
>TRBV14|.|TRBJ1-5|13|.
TGTGCCAGCAGCCAAGATTGGGGCCAGCCCCAGCATTTT
CASSQDWGQPQHF
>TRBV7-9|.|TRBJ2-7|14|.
TGTGCCAGCAGTATGACGGGGGAGGCCTACGAGCAGTACTTC
CASSMTGEAYEQYF